This T cell receptor (beta chain) came from a study of PD-L1 blockade in urothelial cancer. Sequenced by immunoSEQ multiplex PCR; TCRdb stores in-frame clones only, minus some. The repertoire holds about 84,000 clones, around 76% seen once, with more than 9% in the top ten. This clone was seen more than once but under ten times. The TCR was taken from a man between 65 and 79 years old with urothelial cancer. Here the sequenced sample was PBMCs, taken around atezolizumab (anti-PD-L1) treatment.

The CDR3 bases are TGTGCCAGCAACTCCCCGGATGAGCAGTTCTTC. Translating gives CASNSPDEQFF. V usage is TRBV2 and J usage is TRBJ2-1, with D unclear. Trimming pared 7 bases from V and 8 bases from J, leaving 9 bases between. CDR1 and CDR2 from the germline V gene are SNHLY and FYNNEI. The CDR3 sequence is 11 residues long.